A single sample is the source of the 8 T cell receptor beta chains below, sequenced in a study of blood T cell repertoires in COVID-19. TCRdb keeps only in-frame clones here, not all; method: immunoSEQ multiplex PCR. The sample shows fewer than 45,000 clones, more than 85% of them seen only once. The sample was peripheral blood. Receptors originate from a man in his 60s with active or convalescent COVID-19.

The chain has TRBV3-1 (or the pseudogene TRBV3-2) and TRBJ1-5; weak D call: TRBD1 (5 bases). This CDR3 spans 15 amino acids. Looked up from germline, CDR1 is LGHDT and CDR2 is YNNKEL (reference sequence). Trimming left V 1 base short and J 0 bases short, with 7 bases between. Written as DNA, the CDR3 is TGTGCCAGCAGCCAAGGACAGAATAGCAATCAGCCCCAGCATTTT. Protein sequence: CASSQGQNSNQPQHF.

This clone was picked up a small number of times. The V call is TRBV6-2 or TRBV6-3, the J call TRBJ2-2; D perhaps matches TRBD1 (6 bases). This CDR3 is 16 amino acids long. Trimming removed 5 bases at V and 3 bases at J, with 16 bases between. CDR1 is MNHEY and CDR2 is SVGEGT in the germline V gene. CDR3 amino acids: CASSNYRVRDTGELFF. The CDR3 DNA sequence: TGTGCCAGCAGTAACTACAGGGTCCGGGACACCGGGGAGCTGTTTTTT.

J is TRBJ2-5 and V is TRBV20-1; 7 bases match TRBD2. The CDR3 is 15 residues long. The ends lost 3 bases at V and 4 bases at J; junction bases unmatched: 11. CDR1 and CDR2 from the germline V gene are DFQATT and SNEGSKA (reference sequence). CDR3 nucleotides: TGCAGTGCTAGTCATGACCGGGAGGCGGGAGAGACCCAGTACTTC. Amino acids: CSASHDREAGETQYF.

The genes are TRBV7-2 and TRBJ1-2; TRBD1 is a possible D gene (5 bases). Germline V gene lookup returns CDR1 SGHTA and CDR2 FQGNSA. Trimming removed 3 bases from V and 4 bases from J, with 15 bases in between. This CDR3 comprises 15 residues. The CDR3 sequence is CASSLGRSRGYGYTF. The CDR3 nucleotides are TGTGCCAGCAGCTTGGGGCGGAGCCGAGGCTATGGCTACACCTTC. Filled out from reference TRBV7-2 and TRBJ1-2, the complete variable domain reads GAGVSQSPSNKVTEKGKDVELRCDPISGHTALYWYRQSLGQGLEFLIYFQGNSAPDKSGLPSDRFSAERTGGSVSTLTIQRTQQEDSAVYLCASSLGRSRGYGYTFGSGTRLTVV.

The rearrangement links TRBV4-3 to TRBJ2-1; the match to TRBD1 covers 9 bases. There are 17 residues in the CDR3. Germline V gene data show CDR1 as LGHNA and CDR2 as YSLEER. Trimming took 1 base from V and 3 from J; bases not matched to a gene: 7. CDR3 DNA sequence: TGCGCCAGCAGCCAAGGAGGCACGGGACAGGGCTACAATGAGCAGTTCTTC. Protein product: CASSQGGTGQGYNEQFF.

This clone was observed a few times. CDR3 nucleotide sequence: TGTGCCACCAGCAGAGACCGGGGGAGCTCCTACGAGCAGTACTTC. This gives the protein CATSRDRGSSYEQYF. This rearrangement joins TRBV15 to TRBJ2-7, with D tentatively TRBD2 (6 bases). V lost 0 bases and J lost 0, with 9 bases in between. The CDR3 is 15 amino acids. Germline CDR1 LNHNV, CDR2 YYDKDF (reference sequence).

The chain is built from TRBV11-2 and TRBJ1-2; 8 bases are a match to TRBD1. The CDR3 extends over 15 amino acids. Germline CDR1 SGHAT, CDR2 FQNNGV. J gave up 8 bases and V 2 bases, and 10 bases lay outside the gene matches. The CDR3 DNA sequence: TGTGCCAGCAGCTTAATCGGCGACAGGGGAGGGGGCTACACCTTC. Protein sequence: CASSLIGDRGGGYTF. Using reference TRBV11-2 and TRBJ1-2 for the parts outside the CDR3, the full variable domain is EAGVAQSPRYKIIEKRQSVAFWCNPISGHATLYWYQQILGQGPKLLIQFQNNGVVDDSQLPKDRFSAERLKGVDSTLKIQPAKLEDSAVYLCASSLIGDRGGGYTFGSGTRLTVV.

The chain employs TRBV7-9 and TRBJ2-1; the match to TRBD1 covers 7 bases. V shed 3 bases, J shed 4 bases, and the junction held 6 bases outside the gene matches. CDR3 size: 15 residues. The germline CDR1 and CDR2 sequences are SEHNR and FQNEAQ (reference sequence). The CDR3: CASSFRQGPYNEQFF. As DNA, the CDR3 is TGTGCCAGCAGCTTCAGACAGGGTCCGTACAATGAGCAGTTCTTC.